This TCR beta chain was sequenced in a study of T cells in Graves' hyperthyroidism and ophthalmopathy. This clonotype was detected many times. The target antigen is unknown. TCR beta CDR3 sequences were amplified from RNA transcripts. Using the HTBI primer set, a first-round RT-PCR was run on the TCR CDR3. TCRdb re-called the multiplex PCR reads through MiXCR, storing one row per CDR3 protein. The sample holds 500,000 to 650,000 distinct CDR3 sequences, around 15% seen once. General study findings and limits: Blood held most thyroid clonotypes expanded above 0.001 frequency. The model forecast ophthalmopathy, anticipating it by a median approximately 7 months before onset.

Per the germline V gene, CDR1 is MNHEY and CDR2 is SMNVEV (reference sequence). The CDR3 has 17 amino acids. Trimming at V came to 3 bases and at J to 1 base, leaving 2 bases not matched to a gene. Clinical symptoms, serum thyroxine and TRAb, thyroid ultrasound and orbital computed tomography together formed the diagnostic basis. The chain couples TRBV27 to TRBJ2-3; 15 positions match TRBD2. Sequenced: blood. The receptor's source is a woman aged 45-65 years with Graves' ophthalmopathy. CDR3 in DNA: TGTGCCAGCAGTTTCTGGACTAGCGGGGGGGGCACAGATACGCAGTATTTT. Translation gives CASSFWTSGGGTDTQYF.